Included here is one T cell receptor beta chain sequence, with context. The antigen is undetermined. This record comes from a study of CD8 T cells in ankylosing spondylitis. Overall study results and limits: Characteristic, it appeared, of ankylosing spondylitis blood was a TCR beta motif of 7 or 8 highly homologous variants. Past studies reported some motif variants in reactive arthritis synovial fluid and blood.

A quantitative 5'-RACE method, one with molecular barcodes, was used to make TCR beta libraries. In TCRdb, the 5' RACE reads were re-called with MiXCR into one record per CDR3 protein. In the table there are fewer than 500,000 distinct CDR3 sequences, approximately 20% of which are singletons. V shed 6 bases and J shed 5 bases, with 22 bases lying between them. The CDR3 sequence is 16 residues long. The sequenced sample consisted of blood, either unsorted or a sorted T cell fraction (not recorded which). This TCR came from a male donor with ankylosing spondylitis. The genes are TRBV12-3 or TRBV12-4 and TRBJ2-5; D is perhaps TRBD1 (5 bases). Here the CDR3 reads CASSHEAGFNKETQYF. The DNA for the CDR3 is TGTGCCAGCAGCCATGAGGCAGGGTTCAACAAGGAGACCCAGTACTTC.